These 30 T cell receptor beta chains came from one sample sequenced in a study of control samples from healthy donors and cancer patients. Profiling relied on immunoSEQ multiplex PCR, and the TCRdb table lists in-frame clones only, not all of them. The sample carries about 86,000 clones, 85% to 95% recorded once. The specimen sequenced was blood. The receptors originated from a woman aged 18-35 years in good health.

V usage is TRBV5-8 and J usage is TRBJ2-3, with D tentatively TRBD2 (5 bases). V gave up 2 bases and J gave up 5 bases, with 12 bases separating them. Germline V gene data show CDR1 as SGHTS and CDR2 as YDEGEE. The CDR3 sequence is 14 residues long. Here the CDR3 reads CASSFGNLGDTQYF. The DNA for the CDR3 is TGTGCCAGCAGCTTCGGGAATTTGGGAGATACGCAGTATTTT.

Written as DNA, the CDR3 is TGTGCCAGCAGTTTGGCGGGCTTTGGCTACACCTTC. Amino acid sequence: CASSLAGFGYTF. The chain joins TRBV28 to TRBJ1-2; D remains unclear. The CDR3 extends over 12 amino acids. The V and J ends lost 3 bases and 7 bases respectively, with 9 bases between them. Germline V gene sequence: CDR1 MDHEN, CDR2 SYDVKM.

V and J are TRBV2 and TRBJ2-5, with D perhaps given as TRBD1 or TRBD2 (5 bases each). CDR3 length: 13 residues. CDR1 and CDR2 from the germline V gene are SNHLY and FYNNEI. V lost 8 bases to trimming and J lost 2 bases, with 12 bases between them. CDR3 nucleotides: TGTGCCAGCGGGGGTGGAGTACAAGAGACCCAGTACTTC. Its protein is CASGGGVQETQYF.

This chain joins TRBV5-4 and TRBJ2-1; 13 nucleotides agree with TRBD2. J was trimmed by 9 bases and V by 3 bases; bases with no gene match: 9. Per germline, CDR1 SGHNT and CDR2 YYREEE (reference sequence). The CDR3 is 16 residues long. CDR3 DNA sequence: TGTGCCAGCAGCTCTCTCCGGACTAGCGGGAGTGGTGAGCAGTTCTTC. Protein sequence: CASSSLRTSGSGEQFF.

The chain combines TRBV3-1 (or the pseudogene TRBV3-2) with TRBJ1-3; D not resolved. Germline CDR1 reads LGHDT; CDR2 reads YNNKEL (reference sequence). The length of the CDR3 is 15 residues. V shed 0 bases and J shed 0 bases, with 6 bases lying between them. In DNA, the CDR3 is TGTGCCAGCAGCCAAGATTCCAGCTCTGGAAACACCATATATTTT. Its protein is CASSQDSSSGNTIYF.

The chain has TRBV27 and TRBJ1-1; D unclear. CDR3 length equals 13 residues. Germline V CDR1 and CDR2: MNHEY, SMNVEV (reference sequence). V lost 5 bases, J lost 2 bases, and 9 bases lay in between. The CDR3 here is CASSRTINTEAFF. The CDR3 coding sequence is TGTGCCAGCAGTCGGACCATAAACACTGAAGCTTTCTTT.

The rearrangement links TRBV29-1 to TRBJ1-5; D not resolved. The CDR3 is made up of 13 amino acids. Germline CDR1 is SQVTM and CDR2 is ANQGSEA. V lost 4 bases and J 2 bases, leaving 9 bases between the germline ends. The DNA of the CDR3 is TGCAGCGTTGGTGACGGCGGCAATCAGCCCCAGCATTTT. Protein sequence: CSVGDGGNQPQHF.

The chain joins TRBV3-1 (or the pseudogene TRBV3-2) to TRBJ1-5; D is possibly TRBD1 (5 bases). Trimming removed 2 bases at V and 7 bases at J, with 12 bases between. Germline V gives CDR1 LGHDT, CDR2 YNNKEL (reference sequence). This CDR3 region has 14 residues. The DNA of the CDR3 is TGTGCCAGCAGCCAATTCGGCGGGGGACAGCCCCAGCATTTT. Amino acids: CASSQFGGGQPQHF.

The rearrangement joins TRBV5-4 to TRBJ1-1; unclear D gene. V lost 4 bases to trimming and J lost 11 bases, with 15 bases between them. CDR1 is SGHNT, CDR2 YYREEE, per germline (reference sequence). The CDR3 consists of 12 residues. The CDR3 sequence: CASSPDRMVAFF. The CDR3 nucleotides are TGTGCCAGCAGCCCGGACCGGATGGTTGCTTTCTTT.

This rearrangement joins TRBV5-1 to TRBJ2-1; D is perhaps TRBD1 or TRBD2 (6 bases each). The CDR3 is 17 amino acids. Deletions cut 3 bases from V and 4 bases from J, with 20 bases between. From germline, CDR1 is SGHRS and CDR2 YFSETQ. CDR3 protein: CASSSTQGGTGYNEQFF. The CDR3 nucleotides read TGCGCCAGCAGCTCCACCCAAGGGGGGACGGGATACAATGAGCAGTTCTTC.

The chain employs TRBV10-1 and TRBJ2-7; TRBD1 aligns across 10 bases. The CDR3 runs to 16 residues. Germline CDR1 and CDR2: WNHNN and SYGVQD (reference sequence). V shed 6 bases, J shed 1 base, and the junction held 9 bases outside the gene matches. The CDR3, as DNA: TGCGCCAGCAGCAAAGGGGGGACAGGGGATTCCTACGAGCAGTACTTC. As protein: CASSKGGTGDSYEQYF.

This clone was observed once. The chain is built from TRBV28 and TRBJ1-2; possible D gene TRBD1, 5 bases. The CDR3 is 14 residues long. V was cut by 6 bases and J by 2 bases, with 13 bases left in between. Germline V lookup: CDR1 MDHEN, CDR2 SYDVKM. The CDR3 sequence is CASSPSGGNYGYTF. The CDR3 DNA follows: TGTGCCAGCAGCCCGAGTGGGGGAAACTATGGCTACACCTTC.

This sequence joins TRBV10-3 and TRBJ1-2; D may be TRBD1 (5 bases). The germline gives CDR1 ENHRY, CDR2 SYGVKD. V lost 3 bases and J lost 7, with 12 bases in between. This CDR3 has 13 residues. Written as DNA, the CDR3 is TGTGCCATCAGTGAAGGGCAGGGTTTTGGCTACACCTTC. This codes for CAISEGQGFGYTF.

The chain joins TRBV6-4 to TRBJ2-1; TRBD2 might be the D (5 bases). V was clipped by 0 bases and J by 10 bases, with 13 bases between them. The CDR3 length is 14 residues. Looked up from germline, CDR1 is MRHNA and CDR2 is SNTAGT. Here the CDR3 reads CASSDSPNPSEQFF. The DNA of the CDR3 is TGTGCCAGCAGTGACTCGCCGAACCCTAGCGAGCAGTTCTTC.

The J gene is TRBJ1-6, the V gene TRBV27; tentatively, D is TRBD1 (5 bases). Germline loops: CDR1 MNHEY, CDR2 SMNVEV (reference sequence). The germline V and J ends were trimmed by 7 bases and 13 bases, with 17 bases remaining between them. The CDR3 extends over 13 amino acids. The CDR3, as DNA: TGTGCCAGCACATGGGGGATTTCGTTTCCCCTCCACTTT. Protein: CASTWGISFPLHF.

About this clone itself: At one end the junction does not follow the germline gene, possibly because of a read error. This chain uses TRBV2 with TRBJ2-2, with 7 bases aligning to TRBD2. Looked up from germline, CDR1 is SNHLY and CDR2 is FYNNEI. The CDR3 is made up of 18 amino acids. The DNA for the CDR3 is TGTGCCAGCCGTGATACTCCGACTAGCCGTGAATGGGCCGGGGAGCTGTTTTTT. Protein: CASRDTPTSREWAGELFF.

The V gene is TRBV4-3, the J gene TRBJ2-3; tentatively, D is TRBD2 (6 bases). Trimming removed 6 bases at V and 0 bases at J, with 10 bases between. CDR3 size: 14 residues. Germline V gene sequence: CDR1 LGHNA, CDR2 YSLEER. The DNA of the CDR3 is TGCGCCAGCAGTGGCGGGATAAGCACAGATACGCAGTATTTT. Amino acids: CASSGGISTDTQYF.

Worth noting for this clone: This sample also contains other DNA sequences that code for the same CDR3. The CDR3 protein is CASSLVSNQPQHF. CDR3 DNA sequence: TGTGCCAGCAGCTTAGTAAGCAATCAGCCCCAGCATTTT. V gene TRBV7-9 combines with J gene TRBJ1-5; D is unresolved. V shed 1 base and J shed 1 base, with 2 bases lying between them. The CDR3 is made up of 13 amino acids. CDR1 and CDR2 from the germline V gene are SEHNR and FQNEAQ (reference sequence).

The rearrangement links TRBV6-2 or TRBV6-3 to TRBJ2-7; no clear D. The germline CDR1 and CDR2 sequences are MNHEY and SVGEGT. CDR3 size: 17 residues. Trimming stripped 5 bases from V and 0 bases from J, with 20 bases between. Here the CDR3 reads CASSRKETFFDSYEQYF. In DNA form, the CDR3 reads TGTGCCAGCAGTAGGAAGGAGACTTTTTTTGACTCCTACGAGCAGTACTTC.

The chain uses TRBV11-3 and TRBJ2-7; weak D call: TRBD2 (6 bases). The V gene's germline CDR1 is SGHNT and CDR2 YENEEA. V lost 8 bases, J lost 5 bases, and 13 bases lay in between. The CDR3 totals 12 residues. The CDR3 here is CASGGKGDEQYF. The DNA for the CDR3 is TGTGCCAGCGGGGGGAAAGGCGACGAGCAGTACTTC.

The DNA of the CDR3 is TGTGCCAGCAGCTTAAATAGCGGTGGCACCGTAGGTACGCAGTATTTT. Translation gives CASSLNSGGTVGTQYF. The rearrangement links TRBV7-3 to TRBJ2-3, with D tentatively TRBD2 (6 bases). The V gene lost 1 base and the J gene lost 8 bases, with 19 bases spanning the gap. Looked up from germline, CDR1 is SGHTA and CDR2 is FQGTGA. The CDR3 has 16 amino acids.

The chain joins TRBV9 to TRBJ2-5; no firm D call. The CDR3 sequence is 14 residues long. V gave up 2 bases and J gave up 3 bases, with 11 bases separating them. Germline V CDR1 and CDR2: SGDLS, YYNGEE. The CDR3 DNA reads as TGTGCCAGCAGCGTCGACCCCCGGGAAGAGACCCAGTACTTC. Its protein product is CASSVDPREETQYF.

This chain links TRBV6-6 with TRBJ2-7; 11 bases match TRBD2. The V segment lost 0 bases and the J segment 3 bases; nucleotides outside the gene matches: 4. The CDR3 covers 16 residues. Germline V gives CDR1 MNHNY, CDR2 SVGAGI (reference sequence). In DNA form, the CDR3 reads TGTGCCAGCAGTTACTCGATACTAGCGGGAGACTACGAGCAGTACTTC. Its protein product is CASSYSILAGDYEQYF.

The gene calls are TRBV28 and TRBJ1-2; no firm D call. V was clipped by 6 bases and J by 5 bases, with 13 bases between them. The CDR3 runs to 13 residues. CDR1 is MDHEN and CDR2 is SYDVKM in the germline V gene. The CDR3 sequence is CASRLRYRYGYTF. The CDR3 DNA reads TGTGCCAGCAGACTAAGGTACAGATATGGCTACACCTTC.

The chain carries TRBV7-3 and TRBJ1-6, with D perhaps TRBD1 (6 bases). The germline V and J ends were trimmed by 3 bases and 6 bases, with 9 bases remaining between them. Germline-derived CDR1 and CDR2 are SGHTA and FQGTGA. This CDR3 region has 14 residues. Here the CDR3 DNA reads TGTGCCAGCAGCTTTGGGGGGCCTAATTCACCCCTCCACTTT. It specifies CASSFGGPNSPLHF.

The chain links TRBV6-2 or TRBV6-3 to TRBJ2-6; D is possibly TRBD1 (6 bases). The V end was cut by 2 bases, the J end by 0 bases, with 11 bases between. The CDR3 runs to 17 residues. The V gene's germline CDR1 is MNHEY and CDR2 SVGEGT. The CDR3 is CASSYPGTYSGANVLTF. CDR3 in DNA: TGTGCCAGCAGTTACCCCGGGACATACTCTGGGGCCAACGTCCTGACTTTC.

This chain links TRBV7-9 with TRBJ2-5; TRBD2 might be the D (7 bases). This CDR3 is 15 amino acids long. V gave up 3 bases and J gave up 5 bases, with 16 bases separating them. Germline V gene lookup returns CDR1 SEHNR and CDR2 FQNEAQ (reference sequence). CDR3 in amino acids: CASSFRSGGVETQYF. Written as DNA, the CDR3 is TGTGCCAGCAGCTTTAGGTCGGGGGGCGTCGAGACCCAGTACTTC.

V gene TRBV7-8 combines with J gene TRBJ1-2, with TRBD1 as a possible D gene (6 bases). CDR3 size: 18 residues. V lost 5 bases and J 2 bases, leaving 24 bases between the germline ends. The V gene's germline CDR1 is SGHVS and CDR2 FQNEAQ. This CDR3 is CASSPRIGQGFGNYGYTF. In DNA, the CDR3 is TGTGCCAGCAGCCCCCGGATTGGGCAGGGGTTCGGAAACTATGGCTACACCTTC.

The CDR3 DNA reads as TGTGCCAGCAGAATAACAGGGATGGTTATGAACACTGAAGCTTTCTTT. Its translation is CASRITGMVMNTEAFF. The J gene is TRBJ1-1, the V gene TRBV5-8, with D perhaps matching TRBD1 (6 bases). Germline V gene lookup returns CDR1 SGHTS and CDR2 YDEGEE. V shed 5 bases and J shed 0 bases, with 17 bases lying between them. This CDR3 comprises 16 residues.

The chain couples TRBV7-2 to TRBJ1-1; tentatively, D is TRBD1 (6 bases). This CDR3 contains 15 residues. The V end was cut by 3 bases, the J end by 4 bases, with 15 bases between. The V gene's germline CDR1 is SGHTA and CDR2 FQGNSA. The CDR3 is CASSFMARGGTEAFF. CDR3 nucleotides: TGTGCCAGCAGCTTTATGGCCAGGGGTGGCACTGAAGCTTTCTTT.